The rows below give T cell receptor beta chains drawn from one sample of a study of vaccination and CD4 T cells after COVID-19. Antigens for these TCRs are unknown. TCRdb reprocessed the PCR reads via MiXCR and lists one record per CDR3 protein. The repertoire has several thousand distinct CDR3 sequences, under 20% of them found once; the top ten carry roughly an eighth. The sequencing sample was made of CD4+ T cells from blood, cultured in vitro. These receptors came from a human donor who had recovered from COVID-19. The CDR3 runs from the conserved cysteine through the conserved F or W. A D gene is named only where the DNA matches it firmly.

>NA|TRBV19|TRBJ1-1
CASSIEGMHTEAFF
>TRBD1|TRBV2|TRBJ1-2
CASRSDRENYTF
>NA|TRBV19|TRBJ1-6
CASRGRRSYNSPLHF
>TRBD2|TRBV20-1|TRBJ2-3
CSASGLAGVTDTQYF
>NA|TRBV19|TRBJ2-7
CASSIVANREQYF
>NA|TRBV27|TRBJ1-4
CASSSRGSNEKLFF
>TRBD1|TRBV19|TRBJ1-2
CASSTEGQNLYGYTF
>NA|TRBV20-1|TRBJ2-3
CSASPTGGYTDTQYF
>NA|TRBV6-1|TRBJ2-5
CASQTGSGQETQYF
>TRBD1|TRBV5-1|TRBJ1-2
CASSLGDRAGPGYTF
>NA|TRBV5-4|TRBJ2-7
CASSLREQYF
>NA|TRBV7-9|TRBJ1-1
CASSPSRDGEAFF
>NA|TRBV2|TRBJ2-7
CASSAESLFPYEQYF
>NA|TRBV19|TRBJ2-7
CASSSERGYEQYF
>TRBD1|TRBV6-1|TRBJ1-6
CASRGQGGNSPLHF
>NA|TRBV12-3/TRBV12-4|TRBJ1-1
CASSLRGPTEAFF
>NA|TRBV11-2|TRBJ1-2
CASSLDPRLGNGYTF
>TRBD1|TRBV12-5|TRBJ1-6
CASGSGQGNSPLHF
>NA|TRBV29-1|TRBJ1-3
CSVETGGNTIYF
>TRBD1|TRBV5-6|TRBJ1-2
CASSLETGGNYGYTF
>NA|TRBV28|TRBJ2-7
CASSSGQIYEQYF
>NA|TRBV9|TRBJ1-6
CAAFHNSPLHF
>NA|TRBV2|TRBJ2-7
CASSVGRDTYEQYF
>NA|TRBV5-8|TRBJ1-1
CASSWGRGWTEAFF
>NA|TRBV30|TRBJ2-1
CAWSVLDEQFF
>NA|TRBV7-9|TRBJ1-1
CASSLAPGGGLGHEAFF
>NA|TRBV10-3|TRBJ1-1
CAISDKGSDTEAFF
>NA|TRBV6-1|TRBJ1-2
CASSRGTGTDNYGYTF
>NA|TRBV19|TRBJ1-3
CASSLNPQGLGGNTIYF
>NA|TRBV5-1|TRBJ1-1
CASTDPQGRNTEAFF
>NA|TRBV25-1|TRBJ2-7
CASTRTDIYEQYF
>NA|TRBV6-1|TRBJ1-2
CASSGAASNYGYTF
>NA|TRBV18|TRBJ1-1
CASSPRVGYTEAFF
>NA|TRBV6-2/TRBV6-3|TRBJ1-5
CAIRAPREPQHF
>TRBD2|TRBV6-1|TRBJ2-1
CASTPRGGSDERFF
>TRBD1|TRBV9|TRBJ1-5
CASSALGTGLRNQPQHF
>NA|TRBV7-2|TRBJ2-5
CASSFSRQETQYF
>NA|TRBV7-3|TRBJ1-6
CASSLAGNSPLHF
>TRBD1|TRBV12-3/TRBV12-4|TRBJ2-3
CASSLGLDREDTQYF
>TRBD1|TRBV7-9|TRBJ1-2
CASSPQGAVGYTF
>NA|TRBV19|TRBJ1-6
CASSITGENSPLHF
>TRBD1|TRBV9|TRBJ1-4
CASSPRGTVNEKLFF
>NA|TRBV30|TRBJ1-2
CAWTGGENGYTF
>NA|TRBV7-2|TRBJ2-3
CASSPPGAKTDTQYF
>NA|TRBV5-4|TRBJ1-1
CASSLARTGNTEAFF
>TRBD2|TRBV4-2|TRBJ2-1
CASSIAGANYNEQFF
>TRBD1|TRBV29-1|TRBJ1-2
CSVGTGAVTNYGYTF
>NA|TRBV2|TRBJ2-2
CASRLGGPDTGELFF
>NA|TRBV20-1|TRBJ1-1
CSAKQRSGTEAFF